This T cell receptor (beta chain) comes out of a study of T cell clonality in common variable immunodeficiency. This table comes from immunoSEQ multiplex PCR, and its TCRdb copy is limited to in-frame clones, with some not included. The table lists 75,000 to 85,000 clones, with no singletons. This clone showed up many times. Read data end 3 residues before the CDR3 end; the end is taken from the germline J gene. V gave up 6 bases and J gave up 7 bases; unmatched junction bases: 11. This CDR3 spans 15 amino acids. Germline CDR1 is SGHDT and CDR2 is YYEEEE. Input material: peripheral blood mononuclear cells. This rearrangement joins TRBV5-6 to TRBJ1-4; TRBD1 matches at 8 bases. The clonotype originates from a person aged 18 to 70 in good health. CDR3 region: CASTTQGVGSEKLFF. The sequenced part of the CDR3 DNA is TGTGCCAGCACCACACAGGGGGTAGGAAGTGAAAAA.